The rows below give T cell receptor beta chains drawn from one sample of a study of response to subunit inactivated influenza vaccine. Via MiXCR, TCRdb re-called the RT-PCR reads, giving one row per CDR3 protein. The data show around 530,000 distinct CDR3 sequences, about 10% seen once. The specimen comprised PBMCs from blood, sampled on the day of vaccination. These receptors all come from a man aged 50-59 years who received an inactivated influenza vaccine. Both conserved end residues are part of each CDR3. Fields, in order: V gene, J gene, clone size, D gene, CDR3 protein, CDR3 DNA. D genes are given only for firm matches. Clone sizes are given selectively: once, few, many, or a class where the clone is expanded.

v_gene: TRBV7-8; j_gene: TRBJ1-2; abundance: many; d_gene: -; CDR3aa: CASSRDGGRNYGYTF; CDR3nt: TGTGCCAGCAGCCGAGATGGGGGGCGGAACTATGGCTACACCTTC
v_gene: TRBV5-1; j_gene: TRBJ2-5; abundance: few; d_gene: TRBD1; CDR3aa: CASSPWDRGTETQYF; CDR3nt: TGCGCCAGCAGCCCCTGGGACAGGGGGACGGAGACCCAGTACTTC
v_gene: TRBV12-3/TRBV12-4; j_gene: TRBJ2-4; abundance: -; d_gene: TRBD2; CDR3aa: CASSLETSWKNIQYF; CDR3nt: TGTGCCAGCAGTCTAGAGACTAGCTGGAAAAACATTCAGTACTTC
v_gene: TRBV3-1; j_gene: TRBJ2-1; abundance: many; d_gene: -; CDR3aa: CASRREGYNEQFF; CDR3nt: TGTGCCAGCAGGCGCGAGGGGTACAATGAGCAGTTCTTC
v_gene: TRBV6-2/TRBV6-3; j_gene: TRBJ1-2; abundance: few; d_gene: -; CDR3aa: CASSPRLWSYGYTF; CDR3nt: TGTGCCAGCAGCCCTCGGTTGTGGAGCTATGGCTACACCTTC
v_gene: TRBV7-2; j_gene: TRBJ2-7; abundance: few; d_gene: -; CDR3aa: CASSVLQGNEQYF; CDR3nt: TGTGCCAGCAGCGTACTCCAGGGAAACGAGCAGTACTTC
v_gene: TRBV4-1; j_gene: TRBJ2-1; abundance: few; d_gene: -; CDR3aa: CASSLENAGTPVGNEQFF; CDR3nt: TGCGCCAGCAGCCTCGAAAACGCCGGGACCCCGGTCGGCAATGAGCAGTTCTTC
v_gene: TRBV6-2/TRBV6-3; j_gene: TRBJ2-1; abundance: few; d_gene: TRBD2; CDR3aa: CASSYMTSGSYNEQFF; CDR3nt: TGTGCCAGCAGTTACATGACTAGCGGCTCCTACAATGAGCAGTTCTTC
v_gene: TRBV19; j_gene: TRBJ2-3; abundance: few; d_gene: TRBD1; CDR3aa: CASSPLGTGFADTQYF; CDR3nt: TGTGCCAGTAGTCCCCTTGGGACAGGGTTCGCAGATACGCAGTATTTT
v_gene: TRBV5-6; j_gene: TRBJ1-1; abundance: few; d_gene: -; CDR3aa: CASSLNLWRGVTEAFF; CDR3nt: TGTGCCAGCAGCTTGAATTTATGGAGGGGCGTCACTGAAGCTTTCTTT
v_gene: TRBV5-6; j_gene: TRBJ2-7; abundance: -; d_gene: TRBD1; CDR3aa: CASSSDYGTVPNIYEQYF; CDR3nt: TGTGCCAGCAGCTCCGACTACGGGACAGTTCCTAACATCTACGAGCAGTACTTC